This TCR beta chain was captured by sequencing in a study of shared clonotypes between healthy human individuals. This clone was detected only a few times. Here immunoSEQ multiplex PCR was the method, and the copy in TCRdb shows in-frame clones only, minus some. The sample has under 1,100,000 clones; more than 75% are singletons. The CDR3 contains 16 residues. Trimming cost V 3 bases and J 1 base, with 14 bases left between them. Per the germline V gene, CDR1 is SGHRS and CDR2 is YFSETQ. The sequence was obtained from a young man in good health. Some clones in this sample may be carry-over from other donors' samples. V usage is TRBV5-1 and J usage is TRBJ1-3; tentatively, D is TRBD1 (5 bases). The sample taken for sequencing was memory CD4+ T cells from PBMCs. Subset given: CD45RA-negative fraction. The CDR3 DNA sequence: TGCGCCAGCAGCTCGGGGTACGGGACGTCTGGAAACACCATATATTTT. It translates to CASSSGYGTSGNTIYF. Supplemented by reference TRBV5-1 and TRBJ1-3, the full variable domain reads KAGVTQTPRYLIKTRGQQVTLSCSPISGHRSVSWYQQTPGQGLQFLFEYFSETQRNKGNFPGRFSGRQFSNSRSEMNVSTLELGDSALYLCASSSGYGTSGNTIYFGEGSWLTVV.